One and the same sample provided the 12 T cell receptor beta chains below, sequenced in a study of T cell repertoires in cytomegalovirus infection. These receptors lack a known antigen. TCRdb fed the reads into MiXCR, producing one record per CDR3 protein. The table includes some 46,000 distinct CDR3 sequences, 15% to 25% detected once. This material consisted of CD8+ T cells from cultured PBMCs, taken from culture after CMV antigen stimulation. Receptors were obtained from a human donor in good health (CMV status not recorded). Some clones in this sample may be carry-over from other donors' samples.

This chain uses TRBV7-9 with TRBJ2-2; perhaps TRBD1 as D (7 bases). Germline assignment: CDR1 SEHNR and CDR2 FQNEAQ (reference sequence). CDR3 length: 15 residues. Between the trimmed V and J ends, which lost 2 bases and 3 bases, there was a span of 10 bases. The CDR3 is CASSLPRGDTGELFF. The CDR3 DNA sequence: TGTGCCAGCAGCTTACCCAGGGGGGACACCGGGGAGCTGTTTTTT.

This clonotype was counted only a few times. V usage is TRBV6-1 and J usage is TRBJ2-7; D not resolved. V lost 2 bases to trimming and J lost 4 bases, with 6 bases between them. Germline V gene lookup returns CDR1 MNHNS and CDR2 SASEGT. The CDR3 runs 12 residues. The CDR3, as DNA: TGTGCCAGCAGTGAACGCCCATACGAGCAGTACTTC. This gives the protein CASSERPYEQYF.

This clonotype was counted at least ten times. The CDR3, as DNA: TGTGCCAGCAGCTTGGGCAGGGGTGCTTCACCCCTCCACTTT. Translation: CASSLGRGASPLHF. The genes are TRBV5-6 and TRBJ1-6; D may be TRBD1 (6 bases). CDR3 length equals 14 residues. V dropped 0 bases and J dropped 9 bases, with 10 bases sitting between them. Germline CDR1 is SGHDT and CDR2 is YYEEEE.

This clonotype appeared many times. This chain uses TRBV4-1 with TRBJ1-1, with a weak D call TRBD1 (5 bases). The CDR3 is 16 amino acids. Trimming cost V 4 bases and J 0 bases, with 15 bases left between them. The germline gives CDR1 MGHRA, CDR2 YSYEKL. The CDR3 region has the DNA TGCGCCAGCAGCCCAGCCCGCGGCAGGGTGAACACTGAAGCTTTCTTT. It is translated as CASSPARGRVNTEAFF.

This clonotype was seen just once. This chain uses TRBV3-1 with TRBJ1-1; D possibly corresponds to TRBD1 (5 bases). This CDR3 has 11 amino acids. Germline V gene lookup returns CDR1 LGHDT and CDR2 YNNKEL (reference sequence). V lost 6 bases and J 5 bases, leaving 7 bases between the germline ends. The CDR3 loop is CASREGTEAFF. The CDR3 DNA reads as TGTGCCAGCAGAGAGGGGACTGAAGCTTTCTTT.

The sample holds a few counts of this clonotype. The chain has TRBV12-3 or TRBV12-4 and TRBJ2-1, with 10 positions matching TRBD1. The CDR3 totals 16 residues. V lost 6 bases, J lost 6 bases, and 11 bases stayed unmatched. CDR3 in amino acids: CASRTSRDRGGNEQFF. CDR3 in DNA: TGTGCCAGCAGGACTTCCCGGGACAGGGGAGGCAATGAGCAGTTCTTC.

This clonotype was detected ten times or more. The chain employs TRBV19 and TRBJ1-2; D is perhaps TRBD1 (6 bases). Per the germline V gene, CDR1 is LNHDA and CDR2 is SQIVND (reference sequence). V was pared by 7 bases and J by 4 bases, with 10 bases between. This CDR3 has 12 amino acids. CDR3 region: CASTRRGYGYTF. For the CDR3, the DNA is TGTGCCAGTACCCGCAGGGGCTATGGCTACACCTTC.

This rearrangement joins TRBV20-1 to TRBJ2-1; possibly TRBD1 or TRBD2 for D (5 bases each). The CDR3 has 10 residues. The V and J ends lost 6 bases and 12 bases respectively, with 12 bases between them. Germline CDR1 is DFQATT and CDR2 is SNEGSKA (reference sequence). CDR3 residues: CSADWGLQFF. CDR3 in DNA: TGCAGTGCCGATTGGGGGTTGCAGTTCTTC.

The V call is TRBV29-1, the J call TRBJ2-3; TRBD1 aligns across 12 bases. CDR3 size: 17 residues. After removal of 3 bases from V and 3 bases from J, the junction contained 10 bases not matched to a gene. Germline values: CDR1 SQVTM, CDR2 ANQGSEA. The CDR3 nucleotides are TGCAGCGTTGAGGCGCCGGGGACAGGGGGCCTTACAGATACGCAGTATTTT. The encoded protein is CSVEAPGTGGLTDTQYF.

CDR3 region: CASSLTGGLNYGYTF. The CDR3 nucleotides read TGTGCCAGCAGCCTAACAGGGGGTCTCAACTATGGCTACACCTTC. V is TRBV27 and J is TRBJ1-2; the match to TRBD1 covers 8 bases. CDR1 is MNHEY, CDR2 SMNVEV, per germline (reference sequence). J lost 2 bases, V lost 6 bases, and 8 bases had no gene match. This CDR3 is 15 amino acids long.

This clonotype was counted only a few times. The chain employs TRBV19 and TRBJ2-1, with D maybe TRBD2 (6 bases). Germline V gene data show CDR1 as LNHDA and CDR2 as SQIVND (reference sequence). Trimming stripped 6 bases from V and 5 bases from J, with 14 bases between. The CDR3 contains 14 residues. The CDR3 nucleotides read TGTGCCAGTAGACGGCTAGCGACTCACAATGAGCAGTTCTTC. Translated: CASRRLATHNEQFF.

The V call is TRBV6-6, the J call TRBJ1-2; D gene unclear. V lost 7 bases and J 4 bases, leaving 13 bases between the germline ends. CDR1 and CDR2 (germline): MNHNY, SVGAGI (reference sequence). This CDR3 region has 13 residues. CDR3 coding DNA: TGTGCCAGCAAACTTAGTCCCGGCTATGGCTACACCTTC. The encoded protein is CASKLSPGYGYTF.